This T cell receptor beta chain was obtained from a study of T cell repertoires and HLA-DP antigens (dated by TCRdb to 2017 to 2018). For context, the study as a whole: The study used an in vitro model of CD4+ T cell alloreactivity against allogeneic HLA-DP presented by transduced HeLa cells. Compared with self, one alloantigen differed at one amino acid in the peptide-binding groove and the other differed at under eleven, modelling structurally similar versus dissimilar alloantigens. An average DNA input of approximately 220 ng was used for sorted CD137+CD4+ samples, compared with about 1,100 ng for pre-culture CD4+ samples. The three donors, two male and one female, ranged from the 18-to-29 to the 60-to-69 age band.

CDR1 and CDR2 (SGHVS, FQNEAQ) derive from the germline V gene. V lost 1 base and J lost 0 bases; the stretch between them is 7 bases long. Measured from the cysteine to the phenylalanine, the CDR3 is 14 residues long. The retained sequence is limited to the CDR3, 42 bases, with the frame set at the first base. TCRB CDR3 regions were amplified with the immunoSEQ multiplex PCR using forward primers for 54 TRBV segments and reverse primers for 13 TRBJ segments. Pre-culture CD4+ samples were sequenced at deep resolution with a target of 200,000 to 250,000 T cell genomes. Sequencing of the amplicons was done on an Illumina HiSeq System, giving 87 bp reads that spanned the CDR3. The authors' analysis ran thus. PCR and sequencing errors in the reads were corrected, and alignment to IMGT reference sequences was used to define CDR3 regions. Synthetic template pools were used to estimate the numbers of templates and unique rearrangements. Clonality was computed by subtracting Pielou's evenness from 1. Richness was estimated with the Daley-Smith estimator. Morisita's index served as the measure of repertoire overlap. Clones found in cultured samples but undetected in the pre-culture repertoire of the corresponding donor were defined as low-abundance clones. TCRdb provides this immuneACCESS table in a form limited to in-frame rearrangements. Some clones are lacking; in checked studies, under half of them reflect an unresolved V gene, and why the rest are absent is not known. The DNA gave D and trimming, while V, J and clone size come from that table. The sample table holds 85,000 to 90,000 clones, of which approximately 89% were seen once. The top ten clones comprise around 1.7% of the sample.

Study-level results and caveats: Clones undetected before culture had an average cumulative frequency of roughly 35% against one allele versus about 46% against the other. Naive and memory CD4+ repertoires were not analysed separately. Limitations included only a few donors, a non-physiological HeLa antigen-presenting system, and the use of total CD4+ responder cells. Sorted CD137+ cells showed similar clonality against both alloantigens, at 0.3 to 0.5, which was much higher than the approximately 0.037 seen in pre-culture samples.

Of note for this clone: Its antigen is currently not known. No base quality information exists; no much larger clone differs at one position.

Untouched CD4+ T cells were isolated from Ficoll-separated PBMC through negative selection with magnetic beads, and an average purity of roughly 98% was reached. Magnetic beads were used to isolate untouched CD4+ T cells from Ficoll-separated PBMC, giving 95% to 98% purity with negligible CD8+ contamination. Peripheral blood mononuclear cells came from the buffy coats of three healthy blood donors. All three donors were CMV seronegative. The DNeasy Blood & Tissue Kit was used for extraction of genomic DNA. For each subject, genomic DNA from sorted CD137+CD4+ cells and from pre-culture CD4+ baseline samples underwent TCRB sequencing.

This clonotype originated in a man aged 50 or older in good health and CMV-seronegative. The sample taken for sequencing was CD4+ T cells from PBMCs. Recombination connected TRBV7-8 to TRBJ2-7; the D segment cannot be called with confidence. The sequenced DNA is TGTGCCAGCAGCTTAGTTGTACTCTCCTACGAGCAGTACTTC. Its product reads: CASSLVVLSYEQYF.